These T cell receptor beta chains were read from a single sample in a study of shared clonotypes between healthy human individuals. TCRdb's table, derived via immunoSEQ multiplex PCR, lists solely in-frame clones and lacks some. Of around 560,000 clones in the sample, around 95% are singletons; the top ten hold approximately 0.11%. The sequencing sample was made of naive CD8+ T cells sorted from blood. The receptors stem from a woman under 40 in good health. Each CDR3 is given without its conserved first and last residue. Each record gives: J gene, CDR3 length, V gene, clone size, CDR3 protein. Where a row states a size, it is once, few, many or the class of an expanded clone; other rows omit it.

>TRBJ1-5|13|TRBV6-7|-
AHGGGVYSNQPQH
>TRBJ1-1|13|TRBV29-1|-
SVVGQGAIGTEAF
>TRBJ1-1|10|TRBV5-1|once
ASSLEDTEAF
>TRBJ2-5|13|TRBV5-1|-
ASRRDRPVRETQY
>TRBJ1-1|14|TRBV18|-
ASSRIIVFPGTEAF
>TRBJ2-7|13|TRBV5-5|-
ASSLVLAGGYEQY
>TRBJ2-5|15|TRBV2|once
ASSEALSGRTQETQY
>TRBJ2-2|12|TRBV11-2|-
ASSLAGWTGELF
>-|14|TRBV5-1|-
ASSWRDRTAPYEQY
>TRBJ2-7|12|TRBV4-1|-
ASSQVIPGSEQY
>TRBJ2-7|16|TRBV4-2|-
ASSQDKYRPDSTYEQY
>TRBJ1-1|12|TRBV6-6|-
ASSYSNGDTEAF
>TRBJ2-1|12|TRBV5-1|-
ASSLGTGVNEQF
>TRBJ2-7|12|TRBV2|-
ASSGGGRAIEQY
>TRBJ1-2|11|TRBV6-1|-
ASSDGKAYGYT
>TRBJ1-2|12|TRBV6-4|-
ASSTGTGTNGYT
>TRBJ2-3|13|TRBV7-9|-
ASSLRLGFTDTQY
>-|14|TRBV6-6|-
ASSTGTSGASYEQY
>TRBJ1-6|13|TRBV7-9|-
ASSPTGNNASPLH
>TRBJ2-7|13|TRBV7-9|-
ASSLDRGRRDEQY
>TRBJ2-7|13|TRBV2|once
ASNRPGQGAHEQY
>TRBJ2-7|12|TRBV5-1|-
ASSLAGGVHEQY
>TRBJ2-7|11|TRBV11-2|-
ASSWTGAYEQY
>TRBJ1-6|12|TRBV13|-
ASGDRSMNSPLH
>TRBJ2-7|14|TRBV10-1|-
ASSELRGTRTYEQY
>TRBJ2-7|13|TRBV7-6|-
ASSPYLSGSGEQY
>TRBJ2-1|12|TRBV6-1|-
ASLGPSSYNEQF
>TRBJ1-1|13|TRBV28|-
ASSSPDRMNTEAF
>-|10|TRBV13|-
ASSASSYEQY
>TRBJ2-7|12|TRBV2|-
ASSDGGQPYEQY
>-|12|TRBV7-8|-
ASRWAGRSYEQY